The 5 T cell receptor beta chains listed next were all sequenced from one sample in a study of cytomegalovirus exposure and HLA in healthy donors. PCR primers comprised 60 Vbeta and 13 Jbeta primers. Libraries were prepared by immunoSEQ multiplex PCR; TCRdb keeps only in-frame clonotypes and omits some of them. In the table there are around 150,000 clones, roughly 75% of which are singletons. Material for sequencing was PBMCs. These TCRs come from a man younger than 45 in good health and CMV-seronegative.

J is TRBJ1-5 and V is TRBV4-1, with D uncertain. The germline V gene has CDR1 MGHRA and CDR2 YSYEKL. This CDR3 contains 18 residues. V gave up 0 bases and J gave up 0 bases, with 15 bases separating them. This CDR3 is CASSQERLLGDSNQPQHF. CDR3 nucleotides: TGCGCCAGCAGCCAAGAAAGACTCCTCGGGGATAGCAATCAGCCCCAGCATTTT.

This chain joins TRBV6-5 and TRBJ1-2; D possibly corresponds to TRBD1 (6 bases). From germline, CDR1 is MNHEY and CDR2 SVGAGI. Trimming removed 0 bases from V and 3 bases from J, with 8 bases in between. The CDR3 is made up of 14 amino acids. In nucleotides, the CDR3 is TGTGCCAGCAGTTACTCACAGGGATACTATGGCTACACCTTC. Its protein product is CASSYSQGYYGYTF.

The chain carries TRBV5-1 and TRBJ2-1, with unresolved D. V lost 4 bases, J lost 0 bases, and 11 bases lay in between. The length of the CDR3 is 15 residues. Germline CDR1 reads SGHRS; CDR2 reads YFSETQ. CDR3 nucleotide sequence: TGCGCCAGCAGCGAATTACAGATCTCCTACAATGAGCAGTTCTTC. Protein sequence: CASSELQISYNEQFF. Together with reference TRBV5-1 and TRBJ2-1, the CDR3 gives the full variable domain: KAGVTQTPRYLIKTRGQQVTLSCSPISGHRSVSWYQQTPGQGLQFLFEYFSETQRNKGNFPGRFSGRQFSNSRSEMNVSTLELGDSALYLCASSELQISYNEQFFGPGTRLTVL.

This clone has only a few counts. The CDR3 loop reads CATVTGFGTEAFF. CDR3 bases: TGTGCCACCGTTACAGGGTTCGGCACTGAAGCTTTCTTT. The chain joins TRBV28 to TRBJ1-1, with D possibly TRBD1 on 6 matching bases. The CDR3 is made up of 13 amino acids. V lost 10 bases and J lost 4, with 16 bases in between. The germline V gene has CDR1 MDHEN and CDR2 SYDVKM.

CDR3: CASRPVRADGYTF. The CDR3 nucleotides read TGTGCCAGCAGGCCCGTGAGAGCGGATGGCTACACCTTC. This chain uses TRBV5-4 with TRBJ1-2; D ambiguous. Germline V gene data show CDR1 as SGHNT and CDR2 as YYREEE (reference sequence). The V gene lost 5 bases and the J gene lost 6 bases, with 14 bases spanning the gap. The CDR3 is made up of 13 amino acids.